The clone carrying this TCR beta chain has just a few counts. Both 60 Vbeta primers and 13 Jbeta primers went into the PCR. The assay was immunoSEQ multiplex PCR, and TCRdb's table has in-frame clones only and misses some. The data show about 150,000 clones, more than 75% seen once. Germline CDR1 and CDR2: SGHTA and FQGNSA. The CDR3 is 13 amino acids. V dropped 5 bases and J dropped 6 bases, with 13 bases sitting between them. This specimen comes from a study of cytomegalovirus exposure and HLA in healthy donors. Sequencing used PBMCs. This receptor was taken from a man aged 30 to 45 in good health and CMV-seropositive. This sequence joins TRBV7-2 and TRBJ1-2, with a possible D match to TRBD1 (5 bases). CDR3 DNA sequence: TGTGCCAGCAGCCCACGGGGGGGAGATGGCTACACCTTC. Translation gives CASSPRGGDGYTF.